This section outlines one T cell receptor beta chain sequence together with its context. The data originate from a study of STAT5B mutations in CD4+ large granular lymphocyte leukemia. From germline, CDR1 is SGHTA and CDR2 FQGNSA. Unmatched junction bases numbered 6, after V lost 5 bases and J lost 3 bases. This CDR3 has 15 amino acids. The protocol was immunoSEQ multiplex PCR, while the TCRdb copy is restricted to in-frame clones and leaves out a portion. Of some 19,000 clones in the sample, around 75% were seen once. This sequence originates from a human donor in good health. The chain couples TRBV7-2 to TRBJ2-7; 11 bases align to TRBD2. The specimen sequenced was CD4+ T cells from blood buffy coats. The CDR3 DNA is TGTGCCAGCAGCGTTAGCGGGAGGGCCAGCTACGAGCAGTACTTC. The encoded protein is CASSVSGRASYEQYF.